The sequence of this T cell receptor beta chain was determined in a study of vaccination and CD4 T cells after COVID-19. Background on the study: Investigators drew the post-COVID samples a median roughly 96 days after diagnosis, with a range of 35 to 161. Sampling that followed vaccination took place a median about 75 days after dose two, within a range of 14 to 241.

The Oncomine TCR Beta short-read assay sequenced DNA from cultured CD4+ T cells. TCRdb reprocessed the PCR reads with MiXCR, giving one entry per CDR3 protein. The sample carries about 3,300 distinct CDR3 sequences, 80% recorded once. The CDR3 is 16 amino acids. J was trimmed by 6 bases and V by 5 bases; bases with no gene match: 10. The germline V gene encodes CDR1 MNHEY and CDR2 SVGEGT. With respect to this clonotype: The antigen is undetermined.

Treatment described: 10-day PBMC culture with coronavirus spike peptide pools or control peptides (ViraFEST assay). This clonotype was sampled from a human donor who had recovered from COVID-19. The sample was CD4+ T cells from blood, cultured in vitro. The chain recombines TRBV6-2 or TRBV6-3 with TRBJ1-2, with 12 bases identical to TRBD1. The CDR3 sequence is CASSTGTGGLRDGYTF. The CDR3 DNA reads as TGTGCCAGCAGTACCGGGACAGGGGGCTTGAGGGATGGCTACACCTTC.